The T cell receptor (beta chain) under discussion was sequenced for a study of shared clonotypes between healthy human individuals. Study information: Each donor's CD8 memory used one plate, CD8 naive two, each CD4 subset three.

Remarks on this clone: Its antigen is still unknown.

For each subset, genomic DNA was distributed in equal portions over several immunoSEQ plates. Libraries were prepared by immunoSEQ multiplex PCR; TCRdb keeps only in-frame clonotypes and omits some of them. Of about 820,000 clones listed, 92% are singletons. The CDR3 has 17 residues. Germline lookup yields CDR1 SQVTM and CDR2 ANQGSEA. The trim removed 3 bases at V and 3 bases at J, leaving 8 bases unmatched. Study-wide results and limits: Limitation of the genetic and exposure-history diversity represented came from the few donors. Sharing across a few donors was seen in around 5% of naive CD4 clonotypes.

Naivety among CD8 cells was defined by CD45RO negativity and positive CCR7 selection, thereby excluding terminally differentiated effector memory CD45RA+ cells. The rearrangement uses TRBV29-1 and TRBJ2-3; 14 nucleotides match TRBD2. This sequence originates from a man aged 25 to 40 in good health. The sequencing input was naive CD8+ T cells sorted from blood. The CDR3 nucleotides read TGCAGCGTTGAGGGGTTGGGGACTAGCGGGAGTACAGATACGCAGTATTTT. Its protein product is CSVEGLGTSGSTDTQYF.